This passage covers 8 T cell receptor beta chains from one sample sequenced in a study of blood T cell repertoires in COVID-19. Clones were sequenced by immunoSEQ multiplex PCR, and TCRdb holds only the in-frame ones, with some missing. Of roughly 16,000 clones listed, around nine tenths are singletons. Sequenced material: peripheral blood. These receptors were obtained from a human donor in a cohort sampled during active COVID-19.

The DNA for the CDR3 is TGTGCCAGCAGTACGGGGAGGGGACCCCTCCACTTT. Protein product: CASSTGRGPLHF. The rearrangement uses TRBV6-5 and TRBJ1-6, with D possibly TRBD1 on 5 matching bases. V was shortened by 5 bases and J by 12 bases, with 11 bases between the two germline ends. The CDR3 consists of 12 residues. Germline lookup yields CDR1 MNHEY and CDR2 SVGAGI.

The chain employs TRBV27 and TRBJ2-7; 9 bases match TRBD1. V trimming: 3 bases; J trimming: 3 bases; junction bases outside the gene matches: 3. The germline CDR1 and CDR2 sequences are MNHEY and SMNVEV (reference sequence). The CDR3 runs 14 residues. CDR3 sequence reads: CASSLGQGLYEQYF. The CDR3 DNA reads as TGTGCCAGCAGTTTGGGACAGGGTCTCTACGAGCAGTACTTC.

The V gene is TRBV7-2, the J gene TRBJ2-5; maybe TRBD1 (6 bases). From germline, CDR1 is SGHTA and CDR2 FQGNSA. The CDR3 runs to 13 residues. Trimming cost V 4 bases and J 5 bases, with 11 bases left between them. Here the CDR3 reads CASSSHGGETQYF. CDR3 in DNA: TGTGCCAGCAGCTCCCATGGGGGCGAGACCCAGTACTTC. Variable domain in full (rest from reference TRBV7-2 and TRBJ2-5): GAGVSQSPSNKVTEKGKDVELRCDPISGHTALYWYRQSLGQGLEFLIYFQGNSAPDKSGLPSDRFSAERTGGSVSTLTIQRTQQEDSAVYLCASSSHGGETQYFGPGTRLLVL.

This clone has only a few counts. The V and J genes are TRBV13 and TRBJ2-7; the match to TRBD1 covers 7 bases. With V trimmed by 3 bases and J by 1 base, 6 bases remained unmatched. Germline V gene sequence: CDR1 PRHDT, CDR2 FYEKMQ (reference sequence). There are 15 residues in the CDR3. The CDR3 DNA reads TGTGCCAGCAGCTTGCAACCGGGACAGTCCTACGAGCAGTACTTC. Translating it yields CASSLQPGQSYEQYF.

This sequence joins TRBV5-5 and TRBJ1-5; the match to TRBD1 covers 9 bases. Germline V gene lookup returns CDR1 SGHKS and CDR2 YYEKEE (reference sequence). J gave up 0 bases and V 4 bases, and 8 bases lay outside the gene matches. The CDR3 consists of 17 residues. The CDR3 bases are TGTGCCAGCAGCGGCGGGACAGGGAGCTTTAGCAATCAGCCCCAGCATTTT. Amino acid sequence: CASSGGTGSFSNQPQHF. The full variable domain, completed using reference TRBV5-5 and TRBJ1-5, is DAGVTQSPTHLIKTRGQQVTLRCSPISGHKSVSWYQQVLGQGPQFIFQYYEKEERGRGNFPDRFSARQFPNYSSELNVNALLLGDSALYLCASSGGTGSFSNQPQHFGDGTRLSIL.

CDR3 bases: TGTGCCAGCAGTGACTCGAGGTCGACTAGCACAGATACGCAGTATTTT. This translates into CASSDSRSTSTDTQYF. The rearrangement uses TRBV6-4 and TRBJ2-3; no clear D gene. CDR1 and CDR2 from the germline V gene are MRHNA and SNTAGT. The CDR3 is made up of 16 amino acids. V was clipped by 0 bases and J by 0 bases, with 10 bases between them.

V and J are TRBV18 and TRBJ2-2; no firm D call. Trimming removed 6 bases from V and 0 bases from J, with 11 bases in between. Germline CDR1 is KGHSH and CDR2 is LQKENI. The CDR3 has 15 amino acids. CDR3 in DNA: TGTGCCAGCTCCCTTGGCAACACGAACACCGGGGAGCTGTTTTTT. Amino acids: CASSLGNTNTGELFF.

This sequence joins TRBV3-1 (or the pseudogene TRBV3-2) and TRBJ1-2; TRBD1 is a possible D gene (6 bases). Trimming took 1 base from V and 4 from J, leaving 7 bases between them. Germline lookup yields CDR1 LGHDT and CDR2 YNNKEL (reference sequence). The CDR3 sequence is 13 residues long. CDR3 in DNA: TGTGCCAGCAGCCAAGGGACAGTCTATGGCTACACCTTC. Protein product: CASSQGTVYGYTF.